The entry below gives a single T cell receptor (beta chain) sequence along with its context. No antigen is known for it. The data were taken from a study of CD8 T cell repertoires and HIV-1 epitope variants. The overall study: Each of Twenty-five Gag and Nef epitope peptides stimulated a separate culture. Controls were a CMV, EBV and flu pool, Ebola AY9, and no peptide. Tested: three Gag epitope families, Nef HW9 and YT9.

The repertoire was sequenced with immunoSEQ multiplex PCR; TCRdb's copy has only in-frame clones and lacks some. Counted here are fewer than 6,500 clones, roughly 65% occurring once; the ten biggest clones make up under 55%. This CDR3 comprises 13 residues. V shed 0 bases and J shed 10 bases, with 9 bases lying between them. Germline CDR1 LNHDA, CDR2 SQIVND (reference sequence). This TCR was sampled from a male donor with HIV. The material sequenced was cultured CD8+ T cells derived from PBMCs. The J gene is TRBJ2-2, the V gene TRBV19; D ambiguous. The CDR3 sequence is CASSIDQSLELFF. The CDR3, as DNA: TGTGCCAGTAGTATAGACCAATCTTTGGAGCTGTTTTTT.